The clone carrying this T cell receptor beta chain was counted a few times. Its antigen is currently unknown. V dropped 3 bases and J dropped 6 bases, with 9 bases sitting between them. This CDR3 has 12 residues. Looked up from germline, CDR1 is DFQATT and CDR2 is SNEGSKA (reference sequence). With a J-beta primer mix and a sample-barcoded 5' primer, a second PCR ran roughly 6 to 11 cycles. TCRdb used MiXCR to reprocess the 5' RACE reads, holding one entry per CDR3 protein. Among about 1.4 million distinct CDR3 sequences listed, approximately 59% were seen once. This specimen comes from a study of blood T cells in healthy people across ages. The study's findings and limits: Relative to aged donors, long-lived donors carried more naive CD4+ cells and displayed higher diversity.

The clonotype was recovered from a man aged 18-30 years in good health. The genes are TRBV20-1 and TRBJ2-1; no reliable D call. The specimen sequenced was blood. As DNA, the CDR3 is TGCAGTGCTAGTGCCCGGAGCAATGAGCAGTTCTTC. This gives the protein CSASARSNEQFF.